This T cell receptor (beta chain) was observed in a study of T cell repertoires in cytomegalovirus infection. Across the whole study: CMV infection together with matching HLA type was indicated by public TCR beta signatures.

A single record per CDR3 protein comes from TCRdb applying MiXCR to the reads. The table has some 240,000 distinct CDR3 sequences, 17% seen once. This clonotype was recorded a few times. The V end lost 3 bases, the J end lost 6 bases, and 3 bases lay between the germline ends. From germline, CDR1 is SQVTM and CDR2 ANQGSEA. CDR3 length: 10 residues. The sequenced material came from CD8+ T cells from PBMCs. The V call is TRBV29-1, the J call TRBJ2-1; D is undetermined. This TCR derives from a human donor in good health (CMV status not recorded). Some clones in this sample may be carry-over from other donors' samples. CDR3 DNA: TGCAGCGTTGAGGGCAATGAGCAGTTCTTC. It translates to CSVEGNEQFF.